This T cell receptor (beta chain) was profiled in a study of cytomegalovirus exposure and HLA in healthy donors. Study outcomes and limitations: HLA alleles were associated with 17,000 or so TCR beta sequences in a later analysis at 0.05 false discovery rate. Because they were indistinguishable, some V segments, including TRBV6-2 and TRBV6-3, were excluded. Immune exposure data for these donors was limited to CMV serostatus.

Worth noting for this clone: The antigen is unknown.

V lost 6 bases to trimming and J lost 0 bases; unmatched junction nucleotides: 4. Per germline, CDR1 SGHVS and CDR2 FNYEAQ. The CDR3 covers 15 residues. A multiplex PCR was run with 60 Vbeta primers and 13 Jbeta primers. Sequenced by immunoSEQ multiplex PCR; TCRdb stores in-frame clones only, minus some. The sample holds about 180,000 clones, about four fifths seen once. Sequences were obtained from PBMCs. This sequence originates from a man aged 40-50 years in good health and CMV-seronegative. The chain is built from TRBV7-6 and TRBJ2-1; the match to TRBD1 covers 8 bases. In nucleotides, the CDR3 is TGTGCCAGCAGGAGGACAGGGAGCTCCTACAATGAGCAGTTCTTC. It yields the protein CASRRTGSSYNEQFF.